Below are 26 T cell receptor beta chains sequenced from a single sample in a study of vaccination and CD4 T cells after COVID-19. Indicated treatment: approximately nine-day PBMC culture with coronavirus spike peptide pools or control peptides (ViraFEST assay). Their recognized antigens are unknown. Researchers used the Oncomine TCR Beta short-read assay to sequence DNA from cultured CD4+ T cells. TCRdb re-analysed the PCR reads in MiXCR, keeping a single row per CDR3 protein. The sample carries approximately 19,000 distinct CDR3 sequences, around two fifths recorded once. Input material: CD4+ T cells from blood, cultured in vitro. Every receptor here comes from a human donor who had recovered from COVID-19.

The CDR3 DNA follows: TGTGCCAGCAGTAAACAGAATGACAGGGAATCCTACGAGCAGTACTTC. It codes for CASSKQNDRESYEQYF. The chain recombines TRBV6-7 with TRBJ2-7, with TRBD1 identical over 7 bases. TRBV6-7 is filed as an ORF, its function uncertain. V was clipped by 5 bases and J by 1 base; unmatched bases: 11. The CDR3 is made up of 16 amino acids.

The rearrangement links TRBV6-1 to TRBJ1-6; D may be TRBD1 (5 bases). Trimming cost V 6 bases and J 6 bases, with 12 bases left between them. CDR3 length: 14 amino acids. CDR1 is MNHNS and CDR2 is SASEGT in the germline V gene. The chain's CDR3 is CASRLRQLNSPLHF. CDR3 DNA: TGTGCCAGCAGACTTCGACAGCTTAATTCACCCCTCCACTTT.

V is TRBV27 and J is TRBJ2-7, with a weak D call TRBD2 (5 bases). Germline V gives CDR1 MNHEY, CDR2 SMNVEV (reference sequence). The CDR3 length is 15 residues. The ends were cut back, 3 bases at V and 3 bases at J, with 15 bases in the middle. DNA for the CDR3: TGTGCCAGCAGTTTCACAGCGGACCACCTCTACGAGCAGTACTTC. Translated, it gives CASSFTADHLYEQYF.

This sequence joins TRBV19 and TRBJ2-1; D is undetermined. V was cut by 3 bases and J by 0 bases, with 15 bases left in between. There are 17 residues in the CDR3. Germline V gives CDR1 LNHDA, CDR2 SQIVND (reference sequence). CDR3 nucleotides: TGTGCCAGTAGTATCCCTCCCCGGGCTAGCTCCTACAATGAGCAGTTCTTC. Translated, it gives CASSIPPRASSYNEQFF.

The rearrangement uses TRBV4-2 and TRBJ1-5, with D maybe TRBD1 (5 bases). The CDR3 sequence is 15 residues long. Germline V gene sequence: CDR1 LGHNA, CDR2 YNFKEQ. V was shortened by 7 bases and J by 2 bases, with 15 bases between the two germline ends. In nucleotides, the CDR3 is TGTGCCAGCAAGGCGGGCGGGGCTGGCAATCAGCCCCAGCATTTT. It is translated as CASKAGGAGNQPQHF.

The chain carries TRBV7-2 and TRBJ2-3; perhaps TRBD2 as D (5 bases). CDR3 length: 14 amino acids. Germline V lookup: CDR1 SGHTA, CDR2 FQGNSA. V shed 2 bases and J shed 3 bases, with 9 bases lying between them. The CDR3 sequence is CASSLSWTTDTQYF. The CDR3 DNA reads TGTGCCAGCAGCTTATCCTGGACTACAGATACGCAGTATTTT.

Concerning this clonotype: One end of the junction does not line up with germline, which may come from a read error. V is TRBV28 and J is TRBJ1-5; TRBD1 matches at 8 bases. Germline V gene sequence: CDR1 MDHEN, CDR2 SYDVKM. The CDR3 is made up of 15 amino acids. The CDR3 protein is CASRRQGSGNRPQHF. The CDR3 DNA reads TGTGCCAGCAGGCGACAGGGGTCCGGCAATCGGCCCCAGCATTTT.

The genes are TRBV7-6 and TRBJ1-4, with 8 bases aligning to TRBD1. This CDR3 comprises 15 residues. The V gene end was trimmed by 5 bases and the J gene end by 5 bases; junction bases not matched to a gene: 7. Germline loops: CDR1 SGHVS, CDR2 FNYEAQ. The CDR3 is CASSLTGGENEKLFF. CDR3 in DNA: TGTGCCAGCAGCCTTACAGGGGGGGAGAATGAAAAACTGTTTTTT.

The chain has TRBV19 and TRBJ2-7; 10 bases are a match to TRBD1. The trim removed 6 bases at V and 4 bases at J, leaving 3 bases unmatched. The CDR3 has 13 residues. CDR1 LNHDA and CDR2 SQIVND come from the germline V gene (reference sequence). Written as DNA, the CDR3 is TGTGCCAGTAGCCGGGACAGGGGTTACGAGCAGTACTTC. It yields the protein CASSRDRGYEQYF.

The V and J genes are TRBV4-1 and TRBJ2-1; 8 positions agree with TRBD2. Trimming cost V 6 bases and J 0 bases; bases outside gene matches: 7. Germline CDR1 is MGHRA and CDR2 is YSYEKL. CDR3 length: 16 amino acids. CDR3 loop: CASSASGSTSYNEQFF. CDR3 nucleotide sequence: TGCGCCAGCAGTGCGAGCGGGAGTACCTCCTACAATGAGCAGTTCTTC.

A few counts support this clonotype. The V gene is TRBV11-3, the J gene TRBJ2-3; D is unresolved. V was clipped by 1 base and J by 4 bases, with 12 bases between them. CDR1 is SGHNT, CDR2 YENEEA, per germline. The CDR3 spans 15 residues. CDR3 bases: TGTGCCAGCAGCTTAGGTGGGCCACATGCAGATACGCAGTATTTT. This gives the protein CASSLGGPHADTQYF.

This clonotype has only one observation. This chain links TRBV6-5 with TRBJ2-7; a weak D match, TRBD1 (5 bases). The V gene's germline CDR1 is MNHEY and CDR2 SVGAGI. Trimming left V 3 bases short and J 2 bases short, with 14 bases between. This CDR3 region has 15 residues. The CDR3: CASSYDRAPTYEQYF. CDR3 bases: TGTGCCAGCAGTTATGACAGAGCCCCGACCTACGAGCAGTACTTC.

V gene TRBV20-1 combines with J gene TRBJ2-3; TRBD2 matches 16 bases. Trimming removed 4 bases from V and 1 base from J; junction bases left unmatched: 5. The germline CDR1 and CDR2 sequences are DFQATT and SNEGSKA (reference sequence). This CDR3 spans 17 amino acids. The CDR3 DNA sequence: TGCAGTGCTACCGGGACTAGCGGGAGGGACCGCACAGATACGCAGTATTTT. This translates into CSATGTSGRDRTDTQYF.

This clonotype was recorded a few times. This chain links TRBV20-1 with TRBJ2-3; maybe TRBD2 (5 bases). This CDR3 is built from 12 residues. V lost 6 bases and J 0 bases, leaving 7 bases between the germline ends. Germline CDR1 and CDR2: DFQATT and SNEGSKA (reference sequence). DNA for the CDR3: TGCAGTGCGGGAGTTAGCACAGATACGCAGTATTTT. Protein: CSAGVSTDTQYF.

V is TRBV28 and J is TRBJ1-5, with TRBD1 as a possible D gene (6 bases). The CDR3 runs 17 residues. V lost 2 bases and J 7 bases, leaving 21 bases between the germline ends. Germline loops: CDR1 MDHEN, CDR2 SYDVKM. CDR3 DNA sequence: TGTGCCAGCAGTTTAAAGGGTCACAGGGTAGCGGGGCAGCCCCAGCATTTT. It yields the protein CASSLKGHRVAGQPQHF.

The J gene is TRBJ2-1, the V gene TRBV10-3; 9 nucleotides line up with TRBD1. The CDR3 is 16 residues long. The V segment lost 4 bases and the J segment 1 base; nucleotides outside the gene matches: 5. CDR1 and CDR2 from the germline V gene are ENHRY and SYGVKD. CDR3 loop: CAISAPGQGSYNEQFF. CDR3 sequence (DNA): TGTGCCATCAGTGCGCCGGGACAGGGATCCTACAATGAGCAGTTCTTC.

The chain combines TRBV5-1 with TRBJ2-3; TRBD2 matches 9 bases. The J segment lost 5 bases and the V segment lost 4 bases, leaving 8 bases of the junction unmatched. The length of the CDR3 is 15 residues. Germline V gives CDR1 SGHRS, CDR2 YFSETQ. This CDR3 reads CASSPPLAGRDTQYF. Written as DNA, the CDR3 is TGCGCCAGCAGCCCTCCCCTAGCGGGAAGAGATACGCAGTATTTT.

This clonotype was detected only a few times. This chain joins TRBV6-5 and TRBJ1-1; D is uncertain. The CDR3 covers 11 residues. Germline V CDR1 and CDR2: MNHEY, SVGAGI. With 2 bases removed from V and 5 bases from J, the gap between germline ends came to 3 bases. The CDR3 DNA reads TGTGCCAGCAGTTACGGGACTGAAGCTTTCTTT. Translating it yields CASSYGTEAFF.

The gene calls are TRBV15 and TRBJ2-7, with TRBD2 identical over 7 bases. This CDR3 contains 14 residues. The V gene's germline CDR1 is LNHNV and CDR2 YYDKDF (reference sequence). Unmatched junction bases numbered 6, after V lost 3 bases and J lost 4 bases. CDR3 DNA: TGTGCCACCAGCAGTGGCGGGAGTCTGTACGAGCAGTACTTC. It translates to CATSSGGSLYEQYF.

The chain carries TRBV7-2 and TRBJ1-1, with D hard to call. This CDR3 is 18 amino acids long. The ends were cut back, 5 bases at V and 0 bases at J, with 22 bases in the middle. Germline loops: CDR1 SGHTA, CDR2 FQGNSA. The CDR3, as DNA: TGTGCCAGCAGCCATCGGGCGCAGTCCCTTTGGTTGAACACTGAAGCTTTCTTT. Its translation is CASSHRAQSLWLNTEAFF.

This chain uses TRBV5-4 with TRBJ1-6; D remains ambiguous. Germline CDR1 and CDR2: SGHNT and YYREEE (reference sequence). The CDR3 is made up of 15 amino acids. Trimming removed 4 bases from V and 11 bases from J, with 19 bases in between. The CDR3 DNA follows: TGTGCCAGCAGCCCTGAGACGGACGGGAGGGCACCCCTCCACTTT. As protein: CASSPETDGRAPLHF.

The table lists this clonotype with a few counts. This chain uses TRBV27 with TRBJ1-2; D call uncertain. The ends were cut back, 2 bases at V and 0 bases at J, with 10 bases in the middle. CDR1 is MNHEY, CDR2 SMNVEV, per germline (reference sequence). CDR3 length: 15 amino acids. The CDR3 DNA reads TGTGCCAGCAGTTTAAACGGTGGAACTAACTATGGCTACACCTTC. This gives the protein CASSLNGGTNYGYTF.

This chain links TRBV20-1 with TRBJ2-1; unclear D gene. Germline V gene sequence: CDR1 DFQATT, CDR2 SNEGSKA (reference sequence). The V end lost 2 bases, the J end lost 3 bases, and 17 bases lay between the germline ends. The CDR3 runs 16 residues. As DNA, the CDR3 is TGCAGTGCTAGACCTCTTGAGGATACTCACTACAATGAGCAGTTCTTC. It encodes CSARPLEDTHYNEQFF.

The genes are TRBV6-4 and TRBJ1-2, with 7 bases matching TRBD1. V gave up 0 bases and J gave up 4 bases; unmatched junction bases: 2. Germline V gene lookup returns CDR1 MRHNA and CDR2 SNTAGT. The CDR3 runs 14 residues. CDR3 sequence: CASSDSRGTYGYTF. CDR3 nucleotides: TGTGCCAGCAGTGACTCCAGGGGGACCTATGGCTACACCTTC.

The chain uses TRBV11-2 and TRBJ2-1; possibly TRBD1 for D (6 bases). V shed 2 bases and J shed 6 bases, with 20 bases lying between them. The germline V gene encodes CDR1 SGHAT and CDR2 FQNNGV. The CDR3 covers 17 residues. In DNA form, the CDR3 reads TGTGCCAGCAGCTTACTGTCTCCCGGGACATTCGGCAATGAGCAGTTCTTC. This codes for CASSLLSPGTFGNEQFF.

V usage is TRBV27 and J usage is TRBJ1-2; no clear D gene. Germline V gene lookup returns CDR1 MNHEY and CDR2 SMNVEV (reference sequence). The CDR3 sequence is 16 residues long. With 0 bases removed from V and 8 bases from J, the gap between germline ends came to 19 bases. The CDR3 reads CASSLSRAVLSGGYTF. In DNA form, the CDR3 reads TGTGCCAGCAGTTTATCGAGAGCCGTACTCTCTGGGGGCTACACCTTC.